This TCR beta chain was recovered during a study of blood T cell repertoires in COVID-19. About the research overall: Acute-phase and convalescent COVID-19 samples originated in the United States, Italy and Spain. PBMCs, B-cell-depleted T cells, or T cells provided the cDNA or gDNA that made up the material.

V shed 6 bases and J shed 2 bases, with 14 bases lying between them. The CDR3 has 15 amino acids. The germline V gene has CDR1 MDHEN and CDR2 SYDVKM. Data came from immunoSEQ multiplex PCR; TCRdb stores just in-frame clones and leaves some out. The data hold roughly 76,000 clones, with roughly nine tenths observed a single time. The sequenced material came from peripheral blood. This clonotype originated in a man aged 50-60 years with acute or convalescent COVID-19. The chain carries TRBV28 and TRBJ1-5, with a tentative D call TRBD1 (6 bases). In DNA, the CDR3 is TGTGCCAGCAGCCTAATGGGGGCTGGCAATCAGCCCCAGCATTTT. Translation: CASSLMGAGNQPQHF. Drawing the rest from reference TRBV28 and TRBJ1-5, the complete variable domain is DVKVTQSSRYLVKRTGEKVFLECVQDMDHENMFWYRQDPGLGLRLIYFSYDVKMKEKGDIPEGYSVSREKKERFSLILESASTNQTSMYLCASSLMGAGNQPQHFGDGTRLSIL.